The 22 T cell receptor beta chains below come from one sample, sequenced in a study of shared clonotypes between healthy human individuals. Clones were sequenced by immunoSEQ multiplex PCR, and TCRdb holds only the in-frame ones, with some missing. The repertoire includes about 1.5 million clones, roughly 95% of them detected once, and approximately 1.2% sits in the top ten. Sequences were obtained from naive CD4+ T cells sorted from blood. The subset denotes: CD45RA+ positively selected. The origin of the receptors is a man in his thirties or forties in good health.

The V call is TRBV19, the J call TRBJ2-3, with a possible D match to TRBD2 (6 bases). From germline, CDR1 is LNHDA and CDR2 SQIVND (reference sequence). V lost 5 bases and J 4 bases, leaving 10 bases between the germline ends. The CDR3 totals 13 residues. The CDR3 coding sequence is TGTGCCAGTAGTCGGGGGAATCCAGATACGCAGTATTTT. It codes for CASSRGNPDTQYF.

This clone was seen only once. The chain carries TRBV11-2 and TRBJ1-3; D not resolved. This CDR3 region has 14 residues. V was trimmed by 3 bases and J by 0 bases, leaving 6 bases between them. The V gene's germline CDR1 is SGHAT and CDR2 FQNNGV. CDR3 region: CASSFTSSGNTIYF. The CDR3, as DNA: TGTGCCAGCAGCTTTACGAGCTCTGGAAACACCATATATTTT.

The chain is built from TRBV5-1 and TRBJ2-5; TRBD1 aligns across 10 bases. V shed 3 bases and J 4 bases; nucleotides not matched to a gene: 0. There are 13 residues in the CDR3. Germline V gene sequence: CDR1 SGHRS, CDR2 YFSETQ. The CDR3 sequence is CASSWTGGETQYF. CDR3 sequence (DNA): TGCGCCAGCAGCTGGACAGGGGGAGAGACCCAGTACTTC.

The chain uses TRBV6-5 and TRBJ1-6; weak D call: TRBD1 (5 bases). Looked up from germline, CDR1 is MNHEY and CDR2 is SVGAGI. The V gene lost 5 bases and the J gene lost 10 bases, with 18 bases spanning the gap. This CDR3 region has 15 residues. The CDR3 protein is CASSATVTNRSPLHF. The CDR3 DNA is TGTGCCAGCAGTGCGACAGTAACTAATAGATCACCCCTCCACTTT.

The rearrangement joins TRBV2 to TRBJ2-1, with D tentatively TRBD1 (6 bases). This CDR3 is built from 16 residues. Germline values: CDR1 SNHLY, CDR2 FYNNEI. V was pared by 7 bases and J by 0 bases, with 16 bases between. CDR3 protein: CASKLGAPSSYNEQFF. CDR3 coding DNA: TGTGCCAGCAAGCTGGGGGCCCCGAGCTCCTACAATGAGCAGTTCTTC. Drawing the rest from reference TRBV2 and TRBJ2-1, the complete variable domain is EPEVTQTPSHQVTQMGQEVILRCVPISNHLYFYWYRQILGQKVEFLVSFYNNEISEKSEIFDDQFSVERPDGSNFTLKIRSTKLEDSAMYFCASKLGAPSSYNEQFFGPGTRLTVL.

The J gene is TRBJ2-7, the V gene TRBV5-6; D possibly corresponds to TRBD2 (6 bases). The CDR3 spans 14 residues. Germline values: CDR1 SGHDT, CDR2 YYEEEE. The V and J ends lost 5 bases and 7 bases respectively, with 19 bases between them. The CDR3 nucleotides are TGTGCCAGCAGTCTTTCCGGGACTTGGTGGGAGCAGTACTTC. Its translation: CASSLSGTWWEQYF.

CDR3 region: CASSYAMGTGGANGYTF. The CDR3 coding sequence is TGCGCCAGCAGCTATGCCATGGGGACAGGGGGCGCAAATGGCTACACCTTC. This sequence joins TRBV5-1 and TRBJ1-2; 12 bases align to TRBD1. Trimming at V came to 3 bases and at J to 6 bases, leaving 12 bases not matched to a gene. Germline loops: CDR1 SGHRS, CDR2 YFSETQ. This CDR3 spans 17 amino acids.

The chain joins TRBV5-8 to TRBJ2-1, with 7 bases lining up with TRBD2. The CDR3 totals 14 residues. V dropped 7 bases and J dropped 2; count of bases not matched to a gene: 6. CDR1 SGHTS and CDR2 YDEGEE come from the germline V gene. The CDR3 DNA reads TGTGCCAGCGCTGGGGGGGAGCCCTACAATGAGCAGTTCTTC. Protein sequence: CASAGGEPYNEQFF.

The chain links TRBV18 to TRBJ2-2; D may be TRBD1 (7 bases). This CDR3 is 16 amino acids long. The V and J ends lost 1 base and 7 bases respectively, with 16 bases between them. Germline CDR1 KGHSH, CDR2 LQKENI. CDR3 sequence reads: CASSPRTGGHNGELFF. The CDR3 DNA reads as TGTGCCAGCTCACCACGGACAGGAGGGCATAACGGGGAGCTGTTTTTT. The full variable domain, rest sourced from reference TRBV18 and TRBJ2-2, is NAGVMQNPRHLVRRRGQEARLRCSPMKGHSHVYWYRQLPEEGLKFMVYLQKENIIDESGMPKERFSAEFPKEGPSILRIQQVVRGDSAAYFCASSPRTGGHNGELFFGEGSRLTVL.

J is TRBJ1-1 and V is TRBV7-9, with TRBD1 matching 7 bases. The CDR3 has 14 residues. V lost 5 bases and J lost 5; bases outside the gene matches: 8. From germline, CDR1 is SEHNR and CDR2 FQNEAQ (reference sequence). CDR3 DNA sequence: TGTGCCAGCAGCGCCACCAGGGGGACGACTGAAGCTTTCTTT. Encoded protein: CASSATRGTTEAFF. Based on the CDR3 plus reference TRBV7-9 and TRBJ1-1, the full variable domain is DTGVSQNPRHKITKRGQNVTFRCDPISEHNRLYWYRQTLGQGPEFLTYFQNEAQLEKSRLLSDRFSAERPKGSFSTLEIQRTEQGDSAMYLCASSATRGTTEAFFGQGTRLTVV.

The genes are TRBV6-5 and TRBJ2-7; D gene unclear. CDR1 is MNHEY, CDR2 SVGAGI, per germline. The CDR3 sequence is 14 residues long. V lost 6 bases and J 0 bases, leaving 12 bases between the germline ends. As DNA, the CDR3 is TGTGCCAGCAGGGCAGGCTGGGGCTCCTACGAGCAGTACTTC. It is translated as CASRAGWGSYEQYF.

This chain links TRBV7-9 with TRBJ2-3, with no clear D. V gave up 4 bases and J gave up 1 base, with 9 bases separating them. The CDR3 consists of 14 residues. The germline gives CDR1 SEHNR, CDR2 FQNEAQ (reference sequence). CDR3 in DNA: TGTGCCAGCAGCTCACTACGCGGCACAGATACGCAGTATTTT. It yields the protein CASSSLRGTDTQYF.

The chain is built from TRBV27 and TRBJ2-7; D is unresolved. The V gene's germline CDR1 is MNHEY and CDR2 SMNVEV (reference sequence). The CDR3 length is 13 residues. V gave up 6 bases and J gave up 2 bases, with 11 bases separating them. The CDR3, as DNA: TGTGCCAGCAGCGTTAATCTTCCCTACGAGCAGTACTTC. Translation gives CASSVNLPYEQYF.

The chain carries TRBV5-6 and TRBJ2-4; the D is unclear. Trimming took 0 bases from V and 0 from J, leaving 10 bases between them. This CDR3 region has 16 residues. Per the germline V gene, CDR1 is SGHDT and CDR2 is YYEEEE. CDR3 loop: CASSLEALQAKNIQYF. CDR3 nucleotide sequence: TGTGCCAGCAGCTTGGAGGCGCTCCAAGCCAAAAACATTCAGTACTTC.

This chain links TRBV7-9 with TRBJ2-3; D not certain. Deletions cut 5 bases from V and 5 bases from J, with 5 bases between. Germline V gene sequence: CDR1 SEHNR, CDR2 FQNEAQ (reference sequence). There are 11 residues in the CDR3. The CDR3 DNA sequence: TGTGCCAGCAGCAAGGAAGATACGCAGTATTTT. The encoded protein is CASSKEDTQYF.

The rearrangement joins TRBV25-1 to TRBJ2-2; the D is unclear. The CDR3 has 15 residues. Trimming removed 1 base at V and 5 bases at J, with 11 bases between. Germline V gives CDR1 MGHDK, CDR2 SYGVNS. The CDR3 sequence: CASSESHGWTGELFF. CDR3 coding DNA: TGTGCCAGCAGTGAATCCCACGGCTGGACCGGGGAGCTGTTTTTT.

Remarks on this clone: The junction differs from germline at one of its ends, possibly a read error. The chain couples TRBV5-8 to TRBJ2-7, with 8 bases matching TRBD1. This CDR3 spans 14 amino acids. Germline V gene sequence: CDR1 SGHTS, CDR2 YDEGEE. The CDR3 protein is CASSLADRARMGPF. As DNA, the CDR3 is TGTGCCAGCAGCTTGGCGGACAGGGCAAGGATGGGCCCCTTC. The full variable domain, in which reference TRBV5-8 and TRBJ2-7 provide the parts outside the CDR3, is EAGVTQSPTHLIKTRGQQATLRCSPISGHTSVYWYQQALGLGLQFLLWYDEGEERNRGNFPPRFSGRQFPNYSSELNVNALELEDSALYLCASSLADRARMGPFGPGTRLTVT.

V and J are TRBV6-4 and TRBJ1-1; D not resolved. With 6 bases removed from V and 0 bases from J, the gap between germline ends came to 8 bases. CDR3 length: 13 residues. Germline assignment: CDR1 MRHNA and CDR2 SNTAGT. CDR3 DNA sequence: TGTGCCAGCAGCTTAGATATGAACACTGAAGCTTTCTTT. Protein product: CASSLDMNTEAFF.

This sequence joins TRBV6-6 and TRBJ2-3; D not certain. The CDR3 is 15 residues long. Per germline, CDR1 MNHNY and CDR2 SVGAGI (reference sequence). V lost 0 bases to trimming and J lost 8 bases, with 15 bases between them. The CDR3 bases are TGTGCCAGCAGTTACTCGGAAGGTCAGCAAGGTACGCAGTATTTT. This encodes CASSYSEGQQGTQYF.

Points on this clone: In the same sample, other DNA sequences code for this CDR3. The chain joins TRBV18 to TRBJ2-7; TRBD2 aligns across 7 bases. J was trimmed by 2 bases and V by 3 bases; bases with no gene match: 4. The CDR3 covers 14 residues. CDR1 and CDR2 from the germline V gene are KGHSH and LQKENI. The CDR3 sequence: CASSPPGLPYEQYF. The CDR3 nucleotides read TGTGCCAGCTCACCGCCGGGACTACCCTACGAGCAGTACTTC.

This clone was seen more than once but under ten times. The chain employs TRBV7-8 and TRBJ1-5, with 9 positions matching TRBD1. CDR1 and CDR2 from the germline V gene are SGHVS and FQNEAQ. The CDR3 covers 15 residues. The J segment lost 6 bases and the V segment lost 5 bases, leaving 8 bases of the junction unmatched. DNA of the CDR3: TGTGCCAGCAGCCATCAGCGGACAGGGGTTCAGCCCCAGCATTTT. Translated, it gives CASSHQRTGVQPQHF.

The genes are TRBV7-6 and TRBJ2-1; D is undetermined. The CDR3 loop spans 12 amino acids. The germline V and J ends were trimmed by 0 bases and 5 bases, with 2 bases remaining between them. Germline V gives CDR1 SGHVS, CDR2 FNYEAQ. The CDR3 DNA follows: TGTGCCAGCAGCTTAGCTAACAATGAGCAGTTCTTC. It codes for CASSLANNEQFF.